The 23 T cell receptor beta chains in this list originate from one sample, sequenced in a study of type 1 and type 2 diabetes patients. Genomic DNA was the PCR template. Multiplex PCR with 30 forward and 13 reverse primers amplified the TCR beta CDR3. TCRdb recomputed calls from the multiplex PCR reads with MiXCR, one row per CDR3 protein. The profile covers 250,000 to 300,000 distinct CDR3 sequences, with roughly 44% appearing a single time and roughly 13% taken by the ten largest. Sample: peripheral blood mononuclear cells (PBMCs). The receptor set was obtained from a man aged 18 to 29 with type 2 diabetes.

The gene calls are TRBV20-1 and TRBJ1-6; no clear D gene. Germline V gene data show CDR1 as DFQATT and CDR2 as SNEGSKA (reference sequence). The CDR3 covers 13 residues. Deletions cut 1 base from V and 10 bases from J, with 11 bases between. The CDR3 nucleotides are TGCAGTGCTAGAGCTTACGAAGACTCACCCCTCCACTTT. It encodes CSARAYEDSPLHF.

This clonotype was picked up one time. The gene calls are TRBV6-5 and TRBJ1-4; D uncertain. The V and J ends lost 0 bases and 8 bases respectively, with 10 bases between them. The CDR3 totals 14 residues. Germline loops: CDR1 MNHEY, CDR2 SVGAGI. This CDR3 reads CASSYSLVGEKLFF. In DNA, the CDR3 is TGTGCCAGCAGTTACTCCCTCGTAGGGGAAAAACTGTTTTTT.

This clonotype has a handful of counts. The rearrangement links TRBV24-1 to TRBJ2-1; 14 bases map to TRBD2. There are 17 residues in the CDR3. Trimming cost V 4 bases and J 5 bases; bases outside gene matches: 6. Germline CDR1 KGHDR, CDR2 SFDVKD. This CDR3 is CATSDSTGLAGDNEQFF. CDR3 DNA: TGTGCCACCAGTGACTCAACGGGACTAGCGGGGGACAATGAGCAGTTCTTC.

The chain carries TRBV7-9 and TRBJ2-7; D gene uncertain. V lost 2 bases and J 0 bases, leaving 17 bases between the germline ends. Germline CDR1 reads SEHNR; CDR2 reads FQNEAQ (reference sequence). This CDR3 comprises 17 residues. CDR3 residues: CASSLKQETPGSYEQYF. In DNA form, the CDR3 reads TGTGCCAGCAGCTTAAAGCAAGAGACTCCTGGCTCCTACGAGCAGTACTTC.

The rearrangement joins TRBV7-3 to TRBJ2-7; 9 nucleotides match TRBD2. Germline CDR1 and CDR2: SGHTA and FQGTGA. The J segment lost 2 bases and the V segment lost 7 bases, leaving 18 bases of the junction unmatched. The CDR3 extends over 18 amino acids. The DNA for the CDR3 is TGTGCCAGCACCAGATACGAATCCAGGGTAGCGGGAGCCTACGAGCAGTACTTC. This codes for CASTRYESRVAGAYEQYF.

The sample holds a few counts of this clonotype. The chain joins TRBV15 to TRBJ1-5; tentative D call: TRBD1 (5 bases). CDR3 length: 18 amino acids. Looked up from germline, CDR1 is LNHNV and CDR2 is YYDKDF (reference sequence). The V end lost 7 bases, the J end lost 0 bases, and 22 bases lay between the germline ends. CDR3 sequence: CATIQSQRQGYSNQPQHF. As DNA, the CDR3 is TGTGCCACCATCCAAAGTCAGAGGCAGGGCTATAGCAATCAGCCCCAGCATTTT.

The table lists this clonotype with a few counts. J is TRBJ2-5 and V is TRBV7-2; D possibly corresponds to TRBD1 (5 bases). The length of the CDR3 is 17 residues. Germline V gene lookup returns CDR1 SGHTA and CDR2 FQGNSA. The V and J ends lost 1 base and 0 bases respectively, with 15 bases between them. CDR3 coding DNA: TGTGCCAGCAGCTTAGGGATTGACAGTTATTACCAAGAGACCCAGTACTTC. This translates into CASSLGIDSYYQETQYF.

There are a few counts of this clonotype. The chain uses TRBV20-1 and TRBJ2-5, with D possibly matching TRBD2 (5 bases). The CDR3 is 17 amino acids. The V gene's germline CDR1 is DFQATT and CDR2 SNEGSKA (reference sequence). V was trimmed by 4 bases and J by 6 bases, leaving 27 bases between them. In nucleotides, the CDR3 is TGCAGTGCTACCTTCCCACATAGCGCGAGTAGGGAGAAGACCCAGTACTTC. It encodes CSATFPHSASREKTQYF.

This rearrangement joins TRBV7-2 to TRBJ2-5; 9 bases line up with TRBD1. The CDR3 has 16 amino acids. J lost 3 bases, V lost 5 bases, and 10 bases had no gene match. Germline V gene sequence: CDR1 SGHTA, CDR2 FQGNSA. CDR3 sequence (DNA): TGTGCCAGCAGCCCCAAGACAGGGGGTTTTGAAGAGACCCAGTACTTC. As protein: CASSPKTGGFEETQYF.

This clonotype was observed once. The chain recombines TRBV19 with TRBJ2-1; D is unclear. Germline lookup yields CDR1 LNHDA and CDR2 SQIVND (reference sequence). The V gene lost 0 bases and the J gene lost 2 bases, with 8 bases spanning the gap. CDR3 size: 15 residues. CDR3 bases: TGTGCCAGTAGTATAGAAGGCTCCACCTACAATGAGCAGTTCTTC. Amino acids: CASSIEGSTYNEQFF. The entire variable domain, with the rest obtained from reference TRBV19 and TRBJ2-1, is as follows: DGGITQSPKYLFRKEGQNVTLSCEQNLNHDAMYWYRQDPGQGLRLIYYSQIVNDFQKGDIAEGYSVSREKKESFPLTVTSAQKNPTAFYLCASSIEGSTYNEQFFGPGTRLTVL.

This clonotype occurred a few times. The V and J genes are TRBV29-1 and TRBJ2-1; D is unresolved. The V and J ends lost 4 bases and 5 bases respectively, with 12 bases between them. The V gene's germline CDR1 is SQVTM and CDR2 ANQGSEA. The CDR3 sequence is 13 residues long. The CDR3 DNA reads TGCAGCGTTGGAGCTCTCACAAACAATGAGCAGTTCTTC. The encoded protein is CSVGALTNNEQFF.

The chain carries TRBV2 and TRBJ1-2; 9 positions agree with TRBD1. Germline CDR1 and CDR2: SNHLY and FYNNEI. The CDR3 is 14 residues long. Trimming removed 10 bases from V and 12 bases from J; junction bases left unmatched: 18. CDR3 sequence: CANSRPGQGHGHTF. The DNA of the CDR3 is TGTGCCAACAGCCGGCCGGGACAGGGTCACGGCCACACCTTC.

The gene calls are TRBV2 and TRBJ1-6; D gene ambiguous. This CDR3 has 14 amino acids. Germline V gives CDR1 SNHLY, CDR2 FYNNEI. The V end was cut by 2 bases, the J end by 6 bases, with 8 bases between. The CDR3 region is CASSELRANSPLHF. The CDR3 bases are TGTGCCAGCAGTGAACTGCGGGCTAATTCACCCCTCCACTTT.

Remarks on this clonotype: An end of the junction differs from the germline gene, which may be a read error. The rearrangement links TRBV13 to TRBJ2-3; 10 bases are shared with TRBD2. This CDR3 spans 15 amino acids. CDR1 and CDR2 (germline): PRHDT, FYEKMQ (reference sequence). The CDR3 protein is CASSLAGGGADTQYF. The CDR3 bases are TGTGCCAGCAGTTTAGCGGGAGGCGGCGCAGATACGCAGTATTTT.

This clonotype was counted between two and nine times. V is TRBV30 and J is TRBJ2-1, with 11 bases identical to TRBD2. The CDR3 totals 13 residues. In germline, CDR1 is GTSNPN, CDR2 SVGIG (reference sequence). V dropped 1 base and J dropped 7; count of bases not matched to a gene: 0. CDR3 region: CAWSGLAGNEQFF. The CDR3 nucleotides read TGTGCCTGGAGTGGACTAGCGGGGAATGAGCAGTTCTTC.

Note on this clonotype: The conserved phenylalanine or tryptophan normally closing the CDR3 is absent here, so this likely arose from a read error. The CDR3, as DNA: TGCGCCAGCAGCCAACTGGGGGGGGCGGGAGATACGCAGTATCTT. It translates to CASSQLGGAGDTQYL. The chain couples TRBV4-1 to TRBJ2-3; TRBD2 might be the D (7 bases). V was pared by 2 bases and J by 5 bases, with 14 bases between. CDR1 and CDR2 (germline): MGHRA, YSYEKL. The CDR3 consists of 15 residues.

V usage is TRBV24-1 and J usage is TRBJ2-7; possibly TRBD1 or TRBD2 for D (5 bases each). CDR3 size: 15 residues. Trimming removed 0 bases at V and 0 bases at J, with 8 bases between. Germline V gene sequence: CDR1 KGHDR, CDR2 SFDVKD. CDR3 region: CATSDLGGSSYEQYF. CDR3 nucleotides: TGTGCCACCAGTGATTTGGGGGGATCCTCCTACGAGCAGTACTTC.

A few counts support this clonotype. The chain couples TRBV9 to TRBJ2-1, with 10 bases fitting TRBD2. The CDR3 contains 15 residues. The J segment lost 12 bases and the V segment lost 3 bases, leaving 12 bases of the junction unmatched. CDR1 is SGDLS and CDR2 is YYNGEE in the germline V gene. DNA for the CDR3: TGTGCCAGCAGCGGCGTAGCGGGAGGTTTAGCGGGGCAGTTCTTC. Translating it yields CASSGVAGGLAGQFF.

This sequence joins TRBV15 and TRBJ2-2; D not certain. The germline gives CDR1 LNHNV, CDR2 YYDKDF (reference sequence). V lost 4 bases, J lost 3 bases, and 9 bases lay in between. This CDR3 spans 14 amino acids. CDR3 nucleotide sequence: TGTGCCACCAGCACCGCACTGGACACCGGGGAGCTGTTTTTT. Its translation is CATSTALDTGELFF.

The CDR3 region has the DNA TGCAGTGCAGACCGACAGGGGGACGAGCAGTACTTC. Encoded protein: CSADRQGDEQYF. The J gene is TRBJ2-7, the V gene TRBV20-1, with 9 positions matching TRBD1. The junction had 5 bases not matched to a gene; V was cut back by 6 bases and J by 5 bases. Per germline, CDR1 DFQATT and CDR2 SNEGSKA (reference sequence). This CDR3 is built from 12 residues.

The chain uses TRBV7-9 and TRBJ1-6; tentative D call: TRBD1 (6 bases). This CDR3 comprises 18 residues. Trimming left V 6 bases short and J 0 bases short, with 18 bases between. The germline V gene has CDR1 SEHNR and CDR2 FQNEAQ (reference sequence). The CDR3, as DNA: TGTGCCAGCAGAACTCCGGGACACCCTAGCTCCTATAATTCACCCCTCCACTTT. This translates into CASRTPGHPSSYNSPLHF.

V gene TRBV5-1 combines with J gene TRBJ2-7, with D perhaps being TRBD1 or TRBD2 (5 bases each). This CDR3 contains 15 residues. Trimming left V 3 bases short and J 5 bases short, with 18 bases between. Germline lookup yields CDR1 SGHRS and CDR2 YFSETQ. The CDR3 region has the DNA TGCGCCAGCAGCTCCACGCCGGGACCAACCCACGAGCAGTACTTC. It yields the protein CASSSTPGPTHEQYF.

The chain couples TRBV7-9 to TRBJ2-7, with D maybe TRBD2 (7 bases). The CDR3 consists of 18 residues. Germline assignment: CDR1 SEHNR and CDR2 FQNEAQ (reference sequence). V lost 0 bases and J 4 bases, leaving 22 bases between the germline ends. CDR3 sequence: CASSLAAGAGTHGYEQYF. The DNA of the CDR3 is TGTGCCAGCAGCTTAGCGGCGGGGGCAGGGACACATGGATACGAGCAGTACTTC. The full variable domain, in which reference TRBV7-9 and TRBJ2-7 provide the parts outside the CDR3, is DTGVSQNPRHKITKRGQNVTFRCDPISEHNRLYWYRQTLGQGPEFLTYFQNEAQLEKSRLLSDRFSAERPKGSFSTLEIQRTEQGDSAMYLCASSLAAGAGTHGYEQYFGPGTRLTVT.